The 32 T cell receptor beta chains presented below share a single source sample, sequenced in a study of T cell responses to AZD1222 COVID-19 vaccine. Method: immunoSEQ multiplex PCR; TCRdb's copy keeps in-frame clones and lacks some. The table lists tens of thousands of clones, 85% to 95% of them singletons. Sequencing was performed on peripheral blood, taken 28 days after the second dose of the MenACWY control vaccine. The receptors come from an adult who received the MenACWY meningococcal vaccine as a control.

The gene calls are TRBV6-5 and TRBJ2-7, with 10 bases aligning to TRBD1. Germline V gives CDR1 MNHEY, CDR2 SVGAGI. The CDR3 has 14 residues. V gave up 7 bases and J gave up 7 bases; unmatched junction bases: 10. In DNA, the CDR3 is TGTGCCAGCATGAGACTGACAGGGGGCCAAGAGCAGTACTTC. It translates to CASMRLTGGQEQYF.

This clone was counted a few times. This chain joins TRBV24-1 and TRBJ2-3, with 9 positions matching TRBD2. The CDR3 extends over 17 amino acids. Germline CDR1 is KGHDR and CDR2 is SFDVKD. V trimming: 2 bases; J trimming: 6 bases; junction bases outside the gene matches: 11. The chain's CDR3 is CATSDSGGSGRRDTQYF. CDR3 nucleotide sequence: TGTGCCACCAGTGATTCCGGTGGTAGCGGGAGACGGGATACGCAGTATTTT.

A single count supports this clone. J is TRBJ2-1 and V is TRBV12-3 or TRBV12-4, with D perhaps TRBD1 (6 bases). This CDR3 has 11 residues. V lost 7 bases to trimming and J lost 7 bases, with 8 bases between them. In nucleotides, the CDR3 is TGTGCCAGCACGAGGGGGAATGAGCAGTTCTTC. It codes for CASTRGNEQFF.

This rearrangement joins TRBV5-6 to TRBJ1-2, with 10 bases lining up with TRBD1. Unmatched junction bases numbered 16, after V lost 4 bases and J lost 4 bases. Per the germline V gene, CDR1 is SGHDT and CDR2 is YYEEEE. The CDR3 length is 18 residues. The CDR3 DNA follows: TGTGCCAGCAGCCCCTTTCGGGACAGGGGTAACAAAGTCTATGGCTACACCTTC. This encodes CASSPFRDRGNKVYGYTF.

The chain is built from TRBV11-2 and TRBJ2-3, with a possible D match to TRBD2 (6 bases). The CDR3 extends over 16 amino acids. Germline V gene lookup returns CDR1 SGHAT and CDR2 FQNNGV. Trimming removed 2 bases at V and 2 bases at J, with 14 bases between. In nucleotides, the CDR3 is TGTGCCAGCAGCTTACAGGAGGGGCTAAACACAGATACGCAGTATTTT. Translating gives CASSLQEGLNTDTQYF.

The chain carries TRBV6-5 and TRBJ2-1, with D perhaps matching TRBD2 (6 bases). CDR1 is MNHEY, CDR2 SVGAGI, per germline. Trimming removed 7 bases at V and 3 bases at J, with 10 bases between. The CDR3 sequence is 13 residues long. The CDR3 DNA is TGTGCCAGCACGCCGCGGGGCTACAATGAGCAGTTCTTC. Its protein product is CASTPRGYNEQFF.

This clone has a single count. The rearrangement links TRBV5-1 to TRBJ1-5; D not resolved. There are 15 residues in the CDR3. The germline V gene encodes CDR1 SGHRS and CDR2 YFSETQ. The ends were cut back, 7 bases at V and 2 bases at J, with 16 bases in the middle. The CDR3 reads CASRALPSGNQPQHF. CDR3 in DNA: TGCGCCAGCCGGGCCCTCCCGAGTGGCAATCAGCCCCAGCATTTT. Full variable domain (remainder filled in from reference TRBV5-1 and TRBJ1-5): KAGVTQTPRYLIKTRGQQVTLSCSPISGHRSVSWYQQTPGQGLQFLFEYFSETQRNKGNFPGRFSGRQFSNSRSEMNVSTLELGDSALYLCASRALPSGNQPQHFGDGTRLSIL.

The CDR3 nucleotides read TGCGCCAGCAGCCAGAGGACGGGGAGCTCCTACGAGCAGTACTTC. Amino acid sequence: CASSQRTGSSYEQYF. The V call is TRBV4-1, the J call TRBJ2-7; perhaps TRBD2 as D (5 bases). V was trimmed by 3 bases and J by 0 bases, leaving 12 bases between them. The CDR3 sequence is 15 residues long. Germline-derived CDR1 and CDR2 are MGHRA and YSYEKL.

J is TRBJ1-5 and V is TRBV12-3 or TRBV12-4; D is possibly TRBD1 (5 bases). CDR3 size: 13 residues. Trimming cost V 5 bases and J 5 bases, with 10 bases left between them. CDR3 amino acids: CASSPGLDQPQHF. The DNA for the CDR3 is TGTGCCAGCAGTCCGGGGCTGGATCAGCCCCAGCATTTT.

This chain uses TRBV19 with TRBJ2-1; 14 nucleotides match TRBD2. Germline V lookup: CDR1 LNHDA, CDR2 SQIVND (reference sequence). CDR3 length: 20 amino acids. J gave up 4 bases and V 4 bases, and 15 bases lay outside the gene matches. CDR3 residues: CASSTPPTSGRGGLYNEQFF. In DNA, the CDR3 is TGTGCCAGTAGTACCCCTCCGACTAGCGGGAGGGGGGGCCTTTACAATGAGCAGTTCTTC.

J is TRBJ1-1 and V is TRBV6-5, with unresolved D. The CDR3 consists of 12 residues. Trimming took off 6 bases at V and 7 bases at J, with 12 bases between the two ends. Germline V gives CDR1 MNHEY, CDR2 SVGAGI. CDR3 amino acids: CASSNQNYEAFF. The CDR3 nucleotides read TGTGCCAGCAGCAACCAGAATTATGAAGCTTTCTTT.

This clone was seen a single time. The V call is TRBV7-2, the J call TRBJ2-7, with D maybe TRBD1 (5 bases). This CDR3 has 15 amino acids. Trimming took off 1 base at V and 0 bases at J, with 10 bases between the two ends. CDR1 SGHTA and CDR2 FQGNSA come from the germline V gene. The CDR3 DNA follows: TGTGCCAGCAGCTTAGAGGGGTCGAGCTCCTACGAGCAGTACTTC. It translates to CASSLEGSSSYEQYF.

CDR3: CASLGPSYEQYF. CDR3 bases: TGTGCCAGCCTCGGACCATCTTACGAGCAGTACTTC. The chain recombines TRBV2 with TRBJ2-7, with D hard to call. V lost 8 bases and J lost 4, with 12 bases in between. Germline assignment: CDR1 SNHLY and CDR2 FYNNEI. CDR3 size: 12 residues.

This chain links TRBV9 with TRBJ2-1; 7 bases map to TRBD2. Germline-derived CDR1 and CDR2 are SGDLS and YYNGEE. Unmatched junction bases numbered 4, after V lost 0 bases and J lost 4 bases. This CDR3 is built from 15 residues. CDR3 sequence: CASSVDLAVYNEQFF. The CDR3 DNA reads as TGTGCCAGCAGCGTAGACCTAGCGGTTTACAATGAGCAGTTCTTC.

The chain has TRBV9 and TRBJ1-2; 7 bases map to TRBD1. Germline CDR1 and CDR2: SGDLS and YYNGEE. Unmatched junction bases numbered 0, after V lost 2 bases and J lost 2 bases. The CDR3 runs 13 residues. The CDR3 loop reads CASSVDRNYGYTF. DNA of the CDR3: TGTGCCAGCAGCGTGGACAGGAACTATGGCTACACCTTC.

This sequence joins TRBV19 and TRBJ1-1, with 10 bases matching TRBD1. CDR3 length: 15 amino acids. With V trimmed by 6 bases and J by 5 bases, 9 bases remained unmatched. Germline CDR1 and CDR2: LNHDA and SQIVND (reference sequence). Written as DNA, the CDR3 is TGTGCCAGTAGCCTTTCGCAGGACAGGGGGACTGAAGCTTTCTTT. It yields the protein CASSLSQDRGTEAFF.

V and J are TRBV7-9 and TRBJ1-1, with 8 bases fitting TRBD1. Germline CDR1 reads SEHNR; CDR2 reads FQNEAQ (reference sequence). The CDR3 length is 16 residues. The J segment lost 0 bases and the V segment lost 4 bases, leaving 7 bases of the junction unmatched. CDR3 protein: CASSSSGQAMNTEAFF. CDR3 sequence (DNA): TGTGCCAGCAGCTCCTCGGGACAGGCAATGAACACTGAAGCTTTCTTT. The variable domain in full, completed from reference TRBV7-9 and TRBJ1-1, reads DTGVSQNPRHKITKRGQNVTFRCDPISEHNRLYWYRQTLGQGPEFLTYFQNEAQLEKSRLLSDRFSAERPKGSFSTLEIQRTEQGDSAMYLCASSSSGQAMNTEAFFGQGTRLTVV.

The chain employs TRBV6-5 and TRBJ1-2; no clear D gene. CDR1 is MNHEY and CDR2 is SVGAGI in the germline V gene. The CDR3 is 13 residues long. V was trimmed by 7 bases and J by 0 bases, leaving 9 bases between them. In nucleotides, the CDR3 is TGTGCCAGCACCCCCACTACTAACTATGGCTACACCTTC. This sequence encodes CASTPTTNYGYTF.

This chain connects TRBV19 to TRBJ1-2; TRBD1 matches 8 bases. The J segment lost 0 bases and the V segment lost 8 bases, leaving 8 bases of the junction unmatched. There are 15 residues in the CDR3. Germline V CDR1 and CDR2: LNHDA, SQIVND (reference sequence). CDR3 in DNA: TGTGCCAGTTCGGACAGGGCGAGGTCTAACTATGGCTACACCTTC. Translating gives CASSDRARSNYGYTF.

This clone was picked up one time. The V gene is TRBV6-5, the J gene TRBJ1-5, with TRBD1 matching 7 bases. CDR3 size: 16 residues. Germline loops: CDR1 MNHEY, CDR2 SVGAGI. The junction had 8 bases not matched to a gene; V was cut back by 0 bases and J by 6 bases. The CDR3 DNA sequence: TGTGCCAGCAGTTACTCGTCGGAGGGGGCGAGTCAGCCCCAGCATTTT. Protein sequence: CASSYSSEGASQPQHF.

The rearrangement links TRBV11-3 to TRBJ1-5; TRBD1 aligns across 10 bases. The CDR3 spans 17 residues. The V gene end was trimmed by 5 bases and the J gene end by 1 base; junction bases not matched to a gene: 8. CDR1 and CDR2 from the germline V gene are SGHNT and YENEEA. The DNA of the CDR3 is TGTGCCAGCAGCGCAGACAGGGGGCGGAGAAGCAATCAGCCCCAGCATTTT. It yields the protein CASSADRGRRSNQPQHF.

V gene TRBV6-5 combines with J gene TRBJ2-7; D gene ambiguous. CDR3 length equals 14 residues. Germline V lookup: CDR1 MNHEY, CDR2 SVGAGI. Deletions cut 8 bases from V and 3 bases from J, with 17 bases between. The CDR3 DNA reads as TGTGCCAGCTGCCGGGCGTTGTCGGGCTACGAGCAGTACTTC. Translated: CASCRALSGYEQYF.

This chain connects TRBV7-8 to TRBJ1-1; no definite D call. The V end was cut by 4 bases, the J end by 1 base, with 16 bases between. CDR1 and CDR2 from the germline V gene are SGHVS and FQNEAQ. The length of the CDR3 is 16 residues. The CDR3 region is CASSSTTRLENTEAFF. CDR3 DNA: TGTGCCAGCAGCTCCACCACGCGCTTAGAGAACACTGAAGCTTTCTTT.

This chain uses TRBV9 with TRBJ1-4; 9 bases fit TRBD1. Germline values: CDR1 SGDLS, CDR2 YYNGEE. The V and J ends lost 4 bases and 6 bases, in that order; junction bases with no gene match: 7. The CDR3 sequence is 15 residues long. As DNA, the CDR3 is TGTGCCAGCAGCACCCGGGACAGGGTCGATGAAAAACTGTTTTTT. The encoded protein is CASSTRDRVDEKLFF.

The rearrangement uses TRBV27 and TRBJ2-7; possible D gene TRBD2, 6 bases. The CDR3 consists of 16 residues. V was trimmed by 2 bases and J by 3 bases, leaving 17 bases between them. The germline CDR1 and CDR2 sequences are MNHEY and SMNVEV (reference sequence). CDR3 region: CASSLIRNSGLYEQYF. For the CDR3, the DNA is TGTGCCAGCAGTTTAATCCGGAATAGCGGCCTCTACGAGCAGTACTTC.

The CDR3 loop reads CASSPPGLAGAFNEQFF. In DNA form, the CDR3 reads TGTGCCAGCAGCCCGCCGGGACTAGCGGGAGCCTTCAATGAGCAGTTCTTC. V is TRBV7-2 and J is TRBJ2-1, with 14 bases lining up with TRBD2. The CDR3 loop spans 17 amino acids. Germline V gene data show CDR1 as SGHTA and CDR2 as FQGNSA. The V segment lost 5 bases and the J segment 6 bases; nucleotides outside the gene matches: 9.

The chain couples TRBV27 to TRBJ2-7; the match to TRBD2 covers 9 bases. This CDR3 is 16 amino acids long. Germline values: CDR1 MNHEY, CDR2 SMNVEV (reference sequence). With V trimmed by 7 bases and J by 5 bases, 15 bases remained unmatched. DNA for the CDR3: TGTGCCAGCACTTCGGTGGGTAGCGGGAGTTGGAACGAGCAGTACTTC. This translates into CASTSVGSGSWNEQYF.

The V gene is TRBV7-9, the J gene TRBJ1-3; no clear D gene. This CDR3 spans 15 amino acids. Germline CDR1 SEHNR, CDR2 FQNEAQ (reference sequence). Deletions cut 5 bases from V and 0 bases from J, with 11 bases between. The CDR3 loop reads CASSPRPISGNTIYF. Written as DNA, the CDR3 is TGTGCCAGCAGCCCCCGACCGATCTCTGGAAACACCATATATTTT.

The chain has TRBV4-3 and TRBJ2-1; 14 nucleotides agree with TRBD2. The CDR3 is made up of 16 amino acids. Germline CDR1 reads LGHNA; CDR2 reads YSLEER. After removal of 3 bases from V and 8 bases from J, the junction contained 6 bases not matched to a gene. The CDR3 loop is CASSQGTSGSQDEQFF. The CDR3 coding sequence is TGCGCCAGCAGCCAGGGGACTAGCGGGAGTCAGGATGAGCAGTTCTTC.

The chain carries TRBV11-2 and TRBJ2-5, with 11 bases matching TRBD2. Germline V gene lookup returns CDR1 SGHAT and CDR2 FQNNGV. Trimming cost V 5 bases and J 1 base; bases outside gene matches: 6. This CDR3 is 16 amino acids long. The CDR3: CASSITSGRGQETQYF. The CDR3 DNA follows: TGTGCCAGCAGCATCACTAGCGGGAGAGGCCAAGAGACCCAGTACTTC.

This sequence joins TRBV5-5 and TRBJ1-6; TRBD1 aligns across 7 bases. Unmatched junction bases numbered 6, after V lost 4 bases and J lost 5 bases. Germline lookup yields CDR1 SGHKS and CDR2 YYEKEE (reference sequence). This CDR3 has 15 amino acids. CDR3 sequence (DNA): TGTGCCAGCAGCCTTTGGGACAGCCATAATTCACCCCTCCACTTT. Protein: CASSLWDSHNSPLHF.

The chain has TRBV4-1 and TRBJ2-7; possible D gene TRBD2, 6 bases. CDR3 length: 14 amino acids. Germline assignment: CDR1 MGHRA and CDR2 YSYEKL. V lost 8 bases and J 7 bases, leaving 21 bases between the germline ends. The CDR3, as DNA: TGCGCCAGCCGAGATCTAAGTGGAGGGGAGGAGCAGTACTTC. Its translation is CASRDLSGGEEQYF.